In its sample, the clone carrying this T cell receptor (beta chain) was seen a few times. Its antigen is unidentified. Germline CDR1 is MNHNS and CDR2 is SASEGT. Trimming removed 4 bases from V and 0 bases from J; junction bases left unmatched: 10. The length of the CDR3 is 18 residues. Sequence data for DNA of cultured CD4+ T cells were generated by the Oncomine TCR Beta short-read assay. TCRdb re-derived calls from the PCR reads in MiXCR, one entry per CDR3 protein. Among 15,000 to 20,000 distinct CDR3 sequences listed, roughly 50% were seen once. This entry belongs to a study of vaccination and CD4 T cells after COVID-19. The treatment denotes: roughly 10-day PBMC culture with coronavirus spike peptide pools or control peptides (ViraFEST assay).

The source material was CD4+ T cells from blood, cultured in vitro. This clonotype was sampled from a human donor who had recovered from COVID-19. The chain combines TRBV6-1 with TRBJ2-5; 11 bases fit TRBD1. CDR3 residues: CASSGTPGQGEYQETQYF. The CDR3 DNA reads as TGTGCCAGCAGTGGCACACCGGGACAGGGGGAGTACCAAGAGACCCAGTACTTC.